This T cell receptor beta chain was identified during a study of T cell responses to AZD1222 COVID-19 vaccine (dated by TCRdb to the early 2020s). For the study in its entirety: TCR sequencing was performed for over 230 trial participants, of whom some 200 were given two doses of AZD1222 and approximately 25 were given two doses of MenACWY control vaccine. Trial participants were enrolled by age into subgroups of 18-55, 56-69 and 70-plus years, and approximately 150, 30 and 60 TCR-sequenced participants, respectively, were included in these subgroups. What the work shows at the level of the full study, not this receptor alone: Because no samples from the day 14 peak response were available, repertoires could be characterized only after the peak T cell response. Epitopes outside the regions mutated in the B.1.351 and B.1.1.7 variants were reportedly recognized by nearly half of the unique spike-specific TCRs. In the small 56-69-year group, the increase in depth fell short of significance, most likely because of low power. The vaccine-associated CD4 TCRs covered the entire spike protein, and the dominant responses fell in regions 160-218 and 743-854. Conclusions about previously exposed vaccinees are limited, since just six AZD1222 recipients were seropositive for SARS-CoV-2 at baseline. Participants were mostly white British, with more females than males. The authors suggested clonal diversity may have been underestimated. A significant rise in spike-specific TCR breadth and depth was observed after two AZD1222 doses relative to day 0 and relative to MenACWY recipients.

V lost 7 bases and J lost 7 bases; the stretch between them is 16 bases long. The CDR3, cysteine through phenylalanine, is 13 amino acids long. The entry retains the CDR3 DNA only, 39 bases that are in frame from base 1. Based on the germline V gene (reference sequence), the CDR1 and CDR2 sequences are LNHDA and SQIVND. The CDR3 regions of human TCRbeta chains were analyzed by immunosequencing. From the authors' description of their analysis: Repertoire TCRs were checked for matches against a reference library of SARS-CoV-2-specific TCRs that had been generated using the MIRA antigen-specificity platform. Breadth meant the fraction of unique TCRs that were SARS-CoV-2-associated, whereas depth meant the fraction of total T cells that were SARS-CoV-2-associated. Using the MIRA data, each spike-specific TCR was assigned both to the spike region to which the TCR was reactive and to a CD4 or CD8 class. Log10-transformed breadth and depth values were compared by one-way ANOVA with Sidak's multiple comparisons tests. The table was pulled from immuneACCESS by TCRdb, which kept in-frame rearrangements only. Such tables lose some clones; where checked, under half of the loss comes from unresolved V genes, and the rest has no known cause. Clone size and V and J calls were adopted from that table, with D and trimming inferred from the DNA. This sample has roughly 70,000 clones in its table, and nearly 90% of those were observed once. The ten most abundant clones make up 1% to 1.5% of the sample.

A remark on this clone: Its antigen specificity is not known. Nothing much larger sits one base from this clone, and base qualities are not available.

According to the study, the label for this sample's time point signals: about 28 days (+/-7) after the second vaccine dose. Because spike-specific TCR depth and breadth did not differ between the two schedules, AZD1222 recipients who got a second dose at roughly 4 weeks were pooled with those who got a second dose at roughly 12 weeks. Vaccinee samples came from UK trials COV001 and COV002, including a single-blind randomized controlled phase 2/3 trial of AZD1222 (ChAdOx1 nCoV-19) in healthy adults. For TCRbeta chain sequencing, PBMC samples were collected from trial participants at day 0 and at day 28 after the second dose.

The V gene is TRBV19 and the J gene is TRBJ1-2, with no confident D gene call. The input for sequencing was peripheral blood, taken 28 days after the second AZD1222 dose. This TCR was recovered from an adult who received the AZD1222 COVID-19 vaccine. The CDR3 corresponds to CASMASGRSGYTF. At the DNA level, the sequence is TGTGCCAGTATGGCTAGTGGTCGGTCTGGCTACACCTTC.